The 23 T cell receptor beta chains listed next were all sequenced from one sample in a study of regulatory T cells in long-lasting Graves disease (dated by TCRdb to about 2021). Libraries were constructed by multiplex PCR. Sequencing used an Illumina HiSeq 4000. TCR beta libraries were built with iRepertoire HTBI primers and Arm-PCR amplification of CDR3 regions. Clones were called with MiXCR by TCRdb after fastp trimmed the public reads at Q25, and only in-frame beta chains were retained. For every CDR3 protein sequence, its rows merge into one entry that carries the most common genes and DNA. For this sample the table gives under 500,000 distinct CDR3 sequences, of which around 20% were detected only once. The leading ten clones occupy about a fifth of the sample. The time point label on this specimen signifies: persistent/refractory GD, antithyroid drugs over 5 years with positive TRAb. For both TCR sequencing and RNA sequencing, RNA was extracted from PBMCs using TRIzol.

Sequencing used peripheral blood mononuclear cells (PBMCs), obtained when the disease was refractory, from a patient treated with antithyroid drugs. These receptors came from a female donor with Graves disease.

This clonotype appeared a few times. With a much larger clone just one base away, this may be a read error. Here the CDR3 reads CATNDRDREAFF. As DNA, the CDR3 is TGTGCCACCAATGACCGGGACAGGGAAGCTTTCTTT. The rearrangement links TRBV24-1 to TRBJ1-1; 8 bases map to TRBD1. The CDR3 sequence is 12 residues long. Per the germline V gene, CDR1 is KGHDR and CDR2 is SFDVKD. Trimming at V came to 8 bases and at J to 8 bases, leaving 6 bases not matched to a gene.

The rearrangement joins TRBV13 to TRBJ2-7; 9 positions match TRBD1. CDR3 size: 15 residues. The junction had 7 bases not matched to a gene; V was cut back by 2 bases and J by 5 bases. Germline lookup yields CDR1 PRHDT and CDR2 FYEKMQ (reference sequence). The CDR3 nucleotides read TGTGCCAGCAGCTTACTGGGACAGGGACCCCACGAGCAGTACTTC. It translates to CASSLLGQGPHEQYF.

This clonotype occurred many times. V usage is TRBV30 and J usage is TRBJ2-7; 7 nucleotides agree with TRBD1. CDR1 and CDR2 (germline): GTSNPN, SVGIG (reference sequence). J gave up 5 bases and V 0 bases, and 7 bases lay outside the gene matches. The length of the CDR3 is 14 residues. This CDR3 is CAWSVRHRGHEQYF. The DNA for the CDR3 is TGTGCCTGGAGTGTAAGGCACAGGGGCCACGAGCAGTACTTC.

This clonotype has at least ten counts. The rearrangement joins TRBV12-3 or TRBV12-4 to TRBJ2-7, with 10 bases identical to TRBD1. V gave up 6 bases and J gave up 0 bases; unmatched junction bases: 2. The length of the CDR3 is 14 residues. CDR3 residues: CASRRTGGSYEQYF. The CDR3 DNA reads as TGTGCCAGCAGACGGACAGGGGGCTCCTACGAGCAGTACTTC.

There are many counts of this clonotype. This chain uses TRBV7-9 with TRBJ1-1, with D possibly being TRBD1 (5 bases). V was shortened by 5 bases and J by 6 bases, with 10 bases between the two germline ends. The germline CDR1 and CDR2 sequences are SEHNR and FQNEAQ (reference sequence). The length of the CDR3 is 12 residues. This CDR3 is CASSPMTAEAFF. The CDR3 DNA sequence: TGTGCCAGCAGCCCGATGACAGCTGAAGCTTTCTTT.

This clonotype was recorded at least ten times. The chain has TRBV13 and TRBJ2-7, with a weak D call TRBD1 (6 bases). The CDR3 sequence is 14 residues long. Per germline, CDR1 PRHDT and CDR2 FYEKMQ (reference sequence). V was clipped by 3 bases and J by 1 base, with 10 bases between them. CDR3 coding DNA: TGTGCCAGCAGCTTGTATACAGGGTCCTACGAGCAGTACTTC. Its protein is CASSLYTGSYEQYF.

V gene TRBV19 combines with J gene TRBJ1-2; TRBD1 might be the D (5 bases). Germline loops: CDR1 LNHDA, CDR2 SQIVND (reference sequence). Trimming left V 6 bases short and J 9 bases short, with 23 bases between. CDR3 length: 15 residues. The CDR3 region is CASRVRRGTYGSYTF. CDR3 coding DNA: TGTGCCAGTAGGGTCAGAAGAGGGACCTATGGCAGCTACACCTTC.

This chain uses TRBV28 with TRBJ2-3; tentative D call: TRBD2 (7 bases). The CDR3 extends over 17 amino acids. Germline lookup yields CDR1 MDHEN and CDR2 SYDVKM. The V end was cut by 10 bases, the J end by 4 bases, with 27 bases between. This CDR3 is CATLQEREQGISDTQYF. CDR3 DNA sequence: TGTGCCACTCTTCAAGAGCGGGAACAGGGTATTTCAGATACGCAGTATTTT.

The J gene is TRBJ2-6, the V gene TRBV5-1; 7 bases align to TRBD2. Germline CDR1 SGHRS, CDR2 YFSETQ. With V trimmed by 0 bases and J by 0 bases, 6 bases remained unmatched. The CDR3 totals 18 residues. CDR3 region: CASSLAMGGSSGANVLTF. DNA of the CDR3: TGCGCCAGCAGCTTGGCCATGGGGGGGAGCTCTGGGGCCAACGTCCTGACTTTC.

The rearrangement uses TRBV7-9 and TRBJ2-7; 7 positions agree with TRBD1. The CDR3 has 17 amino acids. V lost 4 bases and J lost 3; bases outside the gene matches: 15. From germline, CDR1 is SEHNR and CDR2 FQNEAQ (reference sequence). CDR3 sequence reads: CASSSPLTGDSHYEQYF. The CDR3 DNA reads TGTGCCAGCAGCTCCCCCTTAACTGGGGACAGTCACTACGAGCAGTACTTC.

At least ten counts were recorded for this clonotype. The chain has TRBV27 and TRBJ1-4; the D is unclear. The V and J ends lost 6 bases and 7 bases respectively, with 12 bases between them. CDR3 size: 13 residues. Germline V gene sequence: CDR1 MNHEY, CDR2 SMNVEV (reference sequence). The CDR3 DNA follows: TGTGCCAGCAGAAGGACCGAGGGTGAAAAACTGTTTTTT. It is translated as CASRRTEGEKLFF.

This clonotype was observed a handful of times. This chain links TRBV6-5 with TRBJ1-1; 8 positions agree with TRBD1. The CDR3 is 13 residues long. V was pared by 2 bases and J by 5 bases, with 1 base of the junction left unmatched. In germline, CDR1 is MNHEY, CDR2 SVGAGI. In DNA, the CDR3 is TGTGCCAGCAGTTACACAGGGGGGACTGAAGCTTTCTTT. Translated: CASSYTGGTEAFF.

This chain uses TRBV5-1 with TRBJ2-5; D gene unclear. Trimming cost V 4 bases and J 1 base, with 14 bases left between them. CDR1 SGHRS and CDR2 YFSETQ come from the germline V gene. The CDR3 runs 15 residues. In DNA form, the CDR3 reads TGCGCCAGCAGCCCATGGCAAGGTGGCCAAGAGACCCAGTACTTC. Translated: CASSPWQGGQETQYF.

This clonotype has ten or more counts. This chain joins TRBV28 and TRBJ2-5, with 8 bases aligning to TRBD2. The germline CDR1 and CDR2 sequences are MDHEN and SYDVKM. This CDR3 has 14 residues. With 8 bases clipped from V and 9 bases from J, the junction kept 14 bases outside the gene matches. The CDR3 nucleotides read TGTGCCAGCTTCCCCGGGACTAGTGAAGGTGCCCAGTACTTC. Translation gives CASFPGTSEGAQYF.

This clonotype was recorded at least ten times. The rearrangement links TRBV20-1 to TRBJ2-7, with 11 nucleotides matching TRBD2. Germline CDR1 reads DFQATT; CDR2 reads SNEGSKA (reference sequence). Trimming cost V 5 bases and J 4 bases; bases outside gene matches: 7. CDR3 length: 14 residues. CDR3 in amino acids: CSAGRLAGIYEQYF. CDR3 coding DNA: TGCAGTGCTGGTCGACTAGCGGGAATTTACGAGCAGTACTTC.

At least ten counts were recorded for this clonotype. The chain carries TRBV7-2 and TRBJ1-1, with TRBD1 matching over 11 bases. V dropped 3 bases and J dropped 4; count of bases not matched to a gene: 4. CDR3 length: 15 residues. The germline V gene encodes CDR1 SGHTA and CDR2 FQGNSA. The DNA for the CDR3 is TGTGCCAGCAGCTTCTCCGGGACAGGGGGCACTGAAGCTTTCTTT. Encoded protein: CASSFSGTGGTEAFF.

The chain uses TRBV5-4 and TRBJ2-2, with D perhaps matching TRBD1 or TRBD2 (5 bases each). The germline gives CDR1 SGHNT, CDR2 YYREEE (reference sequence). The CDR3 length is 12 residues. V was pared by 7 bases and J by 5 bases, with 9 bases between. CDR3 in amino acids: CASRGRTGELFF. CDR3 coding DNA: TGTGCCAGCCGGGGCCGGACCGGGGAGCTGTTTTTT.

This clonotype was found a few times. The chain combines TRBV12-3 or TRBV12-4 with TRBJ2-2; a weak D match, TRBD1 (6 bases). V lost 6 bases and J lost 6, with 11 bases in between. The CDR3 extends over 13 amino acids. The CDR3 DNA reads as TGTGCCAGCAGACCTACAGGGCCCGGGGAGCTGTTTTTT. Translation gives CASRPTGPGELFF.

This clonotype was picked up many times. This CDR3 reads CASSLISDLRGQLFF. CDR3 nucleotides: TGTGCCAGCAGTTTAATCTCCGACTTGCGGGGTCAACTGTTTTTT. V usage is TRBV27 and J usage is TRBJ1-4; D not resolved. The V and J ends lost 2 bases and 12 bases respectively, with 19 bases between them. This CDR3 has 15 amino acids. Germline V gives CDR1 MNHEY, CDR2 SMNVEV (reference sequence).

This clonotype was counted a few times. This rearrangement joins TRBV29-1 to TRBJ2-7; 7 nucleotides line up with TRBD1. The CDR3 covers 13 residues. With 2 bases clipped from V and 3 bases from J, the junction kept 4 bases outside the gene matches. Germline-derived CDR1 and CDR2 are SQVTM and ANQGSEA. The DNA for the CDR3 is TGCAGCGTTGAAATAAGGGGGCACTACGAGCAGTACTTC. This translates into CSVEIRGHYEQYF.

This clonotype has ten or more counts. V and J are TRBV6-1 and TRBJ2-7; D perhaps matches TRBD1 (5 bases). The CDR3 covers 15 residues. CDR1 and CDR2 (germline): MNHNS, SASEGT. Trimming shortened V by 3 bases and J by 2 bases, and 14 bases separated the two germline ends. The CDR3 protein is CASSDGHPVTYEQYF. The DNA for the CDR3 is TGTGCCAGCAGTGACGGACATCCAGTCACCTACGAGCAGTACTTC.

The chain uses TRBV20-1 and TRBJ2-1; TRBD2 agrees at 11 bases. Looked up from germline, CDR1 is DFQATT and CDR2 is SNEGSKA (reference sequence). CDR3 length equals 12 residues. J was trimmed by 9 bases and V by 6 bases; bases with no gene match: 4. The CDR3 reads CSAELAGVEQFF. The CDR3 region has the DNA TGCAGTGCGGAACTAGCGGGAGTTGAGCAGTTCTTC.

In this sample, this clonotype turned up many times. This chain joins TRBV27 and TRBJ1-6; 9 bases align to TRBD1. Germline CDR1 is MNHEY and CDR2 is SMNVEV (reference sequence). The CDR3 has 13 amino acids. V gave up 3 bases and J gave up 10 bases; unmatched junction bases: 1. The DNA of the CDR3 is TGTGCCAGCAGTTTGACAGGGGGATCACCCCTCCACTTT. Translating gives CASSLTGGSPLHF.